A single sample gave rise to the 20 T cell receptor beta chains below, sequenced in a study of blood T cell repertoires in COVID-19. Libraries were prepared by immunoSEQ multiplex PCR; TCRdb keeps only in-frame clonotypes and omits some of them. The table includes 29,000 or so clones, 60% to 80% detected once. Input material: peripheral blood. All receptors come from a woman between 65 and 79 years old with acute or convalescent COVID-19.

V and J are TRBV5-6 and TRBJ1-2, with 7 bases aligning to TRBD1. CDR3 size: 15 residues. CDR1 SGHDT and CDR2 YYEEEE come from the germline V gene. Trimming removed 4 bases from V and 8 bases from J; junction bases left unmatched: 14. CDR3 in amino acids: CASSPLDRSSGGYTF. CDR3 DNA sequence: TGTGCCAGCAGCCCCTTGGACAGGTCATCGGGGGGCTACACCTTC.

The chain carries TRBV19 and TRBJ2-3, with a tentative D call TRBD2 (5 bases). Per germline, CDR1 LNHDA and CDR2 SQIVND (reference sequence). Trimming stripped 2 bases from V and 7 bases from J, with 13 bases between. There are 14 residues in the CDR3. The chain's CDR3 is CASSIKAGENTQYF. DNA of the CDR3: TGTGCCAGTAGTATAAAGGCCGGGGAAAATACGCAGTATTTT.

The chain links TRBV5-1 to TRBJ2-5, with D perhaps TRBD1 (6 bases). V shed 0 bases and J shed 5 bases, with 11 bases lying between them. Germline CDR1 and CDR2: SGHRS and YFSETQ. The CDR3 is made up of 14 amino acids. The CDR3 spells CASSLVQGRETQYF. In DNA form, the CDR3 reads TGCGCCAGCAGCTTGGTACAGGGAAGGGAGACCCAGTACTTC.

The rearrangement links TRBV10-3 to TRBJ2-7; possible D gene TRBD2, 5 bases. The V end lost 3 bases, the J end lost 3 bases, and 12 bases lay between the germline ends. CDR1 and CDR2 from the germline V gene are ENHRY and SYGVKD. The CDR3 is 14 residues long. The CDR3 here is CAISDARRSYEQYF. CDR3 DNA: TGTGCCATCAGTGATGCTCGGAGGAGCTACGAGCAGTACTTC.

The sample holds a few counts of this clone. V usage is TRBV19 and J usage is TRBJ1-1; 7 bases fit TRBD1. CDR3 size: 12 residues. The germline gives CDR1 LNHDA, CDR2 SQIVND (reference sequence). V trimming: 10 bases; J trimming: 4 bases; junction bases outside the gene matches: 6. CDR3 coding DNA: TGTGCCACCTCGACAGGGCCCACTGAAGCTTTCTTT. As protein: CATSTGPTEAFF.

The chain employs TRBV29-1 and TRBJ2-7; 7 nucleotides match TRBD2. The CDR3 length is 12 residues. The V segment lost 1 base and the J segment 4 bases; nucleotides outside the gene matches: 1. CDR1 and CDR2 (germline): SQVTM, ANQGSEA. CDR3 in amino acids: CSVEGGGYEQYF. The CDR3 bases are TGCAGCGTTGAAGGCGGGGGTTACGAGCAGTACTTC.

The V gene is TRBV28, the J gene TRBJ1-5, with D perhaps matching TRBD1 (6 bases). The CDR3 extends over 13 amino acids. V lost 6 bases and J lost 5, with 11 bases in between. CDR1 is MDHEN, CDR2 SYDVKM, per germline. CDR3 sequence: CASSIQGYQPQHF. The CDR3 nucleotides are TGTGCCAGCAGCATCCAGGGGTATCAGCCCCAGCATTTT.

The chain joins TRBV4-2 to TRBJ2-1; 9 nucleotides line up with TRBD2. The CDR3 has 17 amino acids. The V and J ends lost 2 bases and 5 bases, in that order; junction bases with no gene match: 10. Germline V gene data show CDR1 as LGHNA and CDR2 as YNFKEQ. This chain's CDR3 is CASSQNTAGGPDNEQFF. The CDR3 DNA follows: TGTGCCAGCAGCCAAAACACGGCGGGAGGGCCCGACAATGAGCAGTTCTTC.

The rearrangement joins TRBV28 to TRBJ1-5, with TRBD1 matching over 8 bases. CDR3 length equals 14 residues. Trimming cost V 3 bases and J 5 bases; bases outside gene matches: 3. CDR1 and CDR2 from the germline V gene are MDHEN and SYDVKM. The DNA of the CDR3 is TGTGCCAGCAGTTTTGGACAGGGCTATCAGCCCCAGCATTTT. It specifies CASSFGQGYQPQHF.

This sequence joins TRBV3-1 (or the pseudogene TRBV3-2) and TRBJ1-5, with D maybe TRBD1 (5 bases). Germline assignment: CDR1 LGHDT and CDR2 YNNKEL (reference sequence). With 3 bases removed from V and 2 bases from J, the gap between germline ends came to 26 bases. This CDR3 has 20 amino acids. DNA of the CDR3: TGTGCCAGCAGCCAGCAGAGCCGGGACTATCCTTCGGATGGCAATCAGCCCCAGCATTTT. This codes for CASSQQSRDYPSDGNQPQHF.

The chain combines TRBV7-2 with TRBJ2-2; TRBD1 might be the D (6 bases). V shed 1 base and J shed 7 bases, with 10 bases lying between them. This CDR3 region has 14 residues. The germline gives CDR1 SGHTA, CDR2 FQGNSA. The CDR3 is CASSLETGLGELFF. Here the CDR3 DNA reads TGTGCCAGCAGCTTAGAAACAGGGCTCGGGGAGCTGTTTTTT.

This clone came up a few times. Mismatch with germline at one junction end may stem from a read error. This chain links TRBV7-7 with TRBJ2-7; 7 bases are a match to TRBD2. Germline values: CDR1 SSHAT, CDR2 FNYEAQ (reference sequence). This CDR3 has 13 amino acids. CDR3 coding DNA: TGTGCTAGCAGCCCCTCCGGCGGGAGCGAGCAGTACTTC. It translates to CASSPSGGSEQYF.

The CDR3 is CASSLYHSYTDTQYF. The CDR3 DNA reads as TGTGCCAGCAGCTTATATCACTCCTACACAGATACGCAGTATTTT. V and J are TRBV7-2 and TRBJ2-3; D remains ambiguous. The CDR3 totals 15 residues. CDR1 and CDR2 (germline): SGHTA, FQGNSA. The V end lost 2 bases, the J end lost 2 bases, and 11 bases lay between the germline ends.

The sample holds one count of this clone. The V and J genes are TRBV27 and TRBJ2-1; possible D gene TRBD2, 6 bases. Trimming pared 5 bases from V and 1 base from J, leaving 21 bases between. Germline lookup yields CDR1 MNHEY and CDR2 SMNVEV (reference sequence). This CDR3 region has 18 residues. CDR3: CASSHRAASRDSYNEQFF. In DNA, the CDR3 is TGTGCCAGCAGTCATAGGGCAGCCTCGCGGGATTCCTACAATGAGCAGTTCTTC.

The genes are TRBV5-1 and TRBJ1-5; D uncertain. The CDR3 covers 13 residues. V dropped 4 bases and J dropped 7 bases, with 12 bases sitting between them. Germline CDR1 and CDR2: SGHRS and YFSETQ. CDR3 DNA sequence: TGCGCCAGCAGCCCTCAGGTAAACCAGCCCCAGCATTTT. It is translated as CASSPQVNQPQHF.

The rearrangement links TRBV5-1 to TRBJ2-3; 8 nucleotides line up with TRBD2. CDR3 length equals 16 residues. J gave up 3 bases and V 3 bases, and 9 bases lay outside the gene matches. Germline-derived CDR1 and CDR2 are SGHRS and YFSETQ. This chain's CDR3 is CASSSGTRSSTDTQYF. The CDR3 DNA follows: TGCGCCAGCAGCTCGGGGACTAGATCGTCTACAGATACGCAGTATTTT. The full variable domain, with the rest looked up from reference TRBV5-1 and TRBJ2-3, is KAGVTQTPRYLIKTRGQQVTLSCSPISGHRSVSWYQQTPGQGLQFLFEYFSETQRNKGNFPGRFSGRQFSNSRSEMNVSTLELGDSALYLCASSSGTRSSTDTQYFGPGTRLTVL.

This clone was seen a single time. The rearrangement uses TRBV10-3 and TRBJ1-2; TRBD1 agrees at 8 bases. This CDR3 is 15 amino acids long. Germline V CDR1 and CDR2: ENHRY, SYGVKD. V lost 3 bases, J lost 7 bases, and 10 bases stayed unmatched. The CDR3 sequence: CAISDRLGQGAGYTF. The CDR3 bases are TGTGCCATCAGTGATCGACTAGGGCAGGGGGCTGGCTACACCTTC.

This chain uses TRBV29-1 with TRBJ2-5, with TRBD1 as a possible D gene (6 bases). This CDR3 contains 14 residues. V was clipped by 5 bases and J by 2 bases, with 15 bases between them. The V gene's germline CDR1 is SQVTM and CDR2 ANQGSEA. The DNA for the CDR3 is TGCAGCGTTAACACCGGGACAACTCAAGAGACCCAGTACTTC. Translated: CSVNTGTTQETQYF.

This clone was counted a few times. The V and J genes are TRBV4-1 and TRBJ2-6; weak D call: TRBD1 (6 bases). CDR3 length: 16 amino acids. The V end lost 0 bases, the J end lost 2 bases, and 8 bases lay between the germline ends. The germline V gene has CDR1 MGHRA and CDR2 YSYEKL. CDR3 residues: CASSQEQGTGANVLTF. The CDR3 bases are TGCGCCAGCAGCCAAGAACAGGGTACTGGGGCCAACGTCCTGACTTTC.

The chain combines TRBV9 with TRBJ2-1; TRBD1 aligns across 11 bases. The CDR3 is made up of 15 amino acids. The V gene end was trimmed by 3 bases and the J gene end by 6 bases; junction bases not matched to a gene: 5. Germline CDR1 reads SGDLS; CDR2 reads YYNGEE. CDR3 region: CASSAPGTGGNEQFF. CDR3 sequence (DNA): TGTGCCAGCAGCGCCCCCGGGACAGGGGGCAATGAGCAGTTCTTC.